The 2 T cell receptor beta chains listed next were all sequenced from one sample in a study of blood T cell repertoires in COVID-19. Measured with immunoSEQ multiplex PCR; TCRdb has only the in-frame clones, and not every one. The sample consists of about 250,000 clones, approximately 84% of them appearing once. Material for sequencing was PBMCs or T cells enriched from blood (not recorded which). The receptors were gathered from a man in his fifties who had recovered from COVID-19.

This chain connects TRBV7-9 to TRBJ1-4; no clear D. V lost 4 bases, J lost 8 bases, and 17 bases lay in between. The germline V gene has CDR1 SEHNR and CDR2 FQNEAQ (reference sequence). The CDR3 contains 15 residues. CDR3 DNA sequence: TGTGCCAGCAGCTACCCCCCGACGGGCGGGGAAAAACTGTTTTTT. Translating it yields CASSYPPTGGEKLFF. Full variable domain (missing parts from reference TRBV7-9 and TRBJ1-4): DTGVSQNPRHKITKRGQNVTFRCDPISEHNRLYWYRQTLGQGPEFLTYFQNEAQLEKSRLLSDRFSAERPKGSFSTLEIQRTEQGDSAMYLCASSYPPTGGEKLFFGSGTQLSVL.

The V and J genes are TRBV7-3 and TRBJ1-1, with TRBD1 identical over 8 bases. V lost 7 bases, J lost 1 base, and 5 bases stayed unmatched. This CDR3 contains 14 residues. CDR1 is SGHTA, CDR2 FQGTGA, per germline. CDR3 in DNA: TGTGCCAGCACCCTAGGACAGGGGAACACTGAAGCTTTCTTT. Its protein is CASTLGQGNTEAFF.